The source of this TCR beta chain is a study of blood T cell repertoires in COVID-19. Background on the study: From the United States, Italy and Spain came samples of acute and convalescent COVID-19. PBMCs, B-cell-depleted T cells, or T cells were the source of the cDNA or gDNA that made up the material.

This CDR3 region has 16 residues. CDR1 is SGHDN, CDR2 FVKESK, per germline. V was trimmed by 0 bases and J by 2 bases, leaving 13 bases between them. In Cohort 3, a recovered donor had either two negative PCRs, clearance, or symptom resolution. In the original analysis: Nucleated cell number was recorded as an estimate derived from reference gene primer amplification. Data came from immunoSEQ multiplex PCR; TCRdb stores just in-frame clones and leaves some out. V, J and clone size are taken as reported in that table, and D and trimming were inferred from the DNA itself. The repertoire holds about 140,000 clones, with 87% as singletons.

The clonotype originates from a man in his sixties who had recovered from COVID-19. Sequenced sample: PBMCs or T cells enriched from blood (not recorded which). This chain uses TRBV14 with TRBJ1-1; D uncertain. The CDR3 sequence is CASSQDLGGINTEAFF. CDR3 sequence (DNA): TGTGCCAGCAGCCAAGATCTTGGAGGGATTAACACTGAAGCTTTCTTT.